This TCR beta chain appears in the sequencing data of a study of T cell responses to AZD1222 COVID-19 vaccine. Notes on the study in general: Spike-specific TCR repertoires showed rising breadth and depth after two AZD1222 doses.

Trimming at V came to 4 bases and at J to 6 bases, leaving 15 bases not matched to a gene. The CDR3 covers 17 residues. In germline, CDR1 is SGHDT, CDR2 YYEEEE. Libraries were prepared by immunoSEQ multiplex PCR; TCRdb keeps only in-frame clonotypes and omits some of them. Of around 130,000 clones listed, 80% to 90% were seen once; the top ten hold less than 10%. A word on this clone: The antigen is undetermined.

The clonotype originates from an adult in good health. The rearrangement uses TRBV5-6 and TRBJ2-2, with 7 bases matching TRBD1. This sample comprised peripheral blood, obtained on day 0 of AZD1222 vaccination. The CDR3, as DNA: TGTGCCAGCAGCCCTGACAGGGATCCCCCTCTCCCCGGGGAGCTGTTTTTT. Translation gives CASSPDRDPPLPGELFF.